Shown below are 29 T cell receptor beta chains from a single sample sequenced in a study of CD8+CD57+ T cells in acquired aplastic anemia. Genomic DNA, serving as template, underwent TCR beta VDJ and CDR3 profiling. MiXCR was run by TCRdb on the reads, yielding one entry per CDR3 protein. In the table there are about 190,000 distinct CDR3 sequences, roughly half of which are singletons. Sequences were obtained from sorted CD4+, CD8+, or CD8+CD57+ T cells (not recorded which) from PBMCs. Source of these receptors: a human donor in good health, serving as a control.

The chain joins TRBV29-1 to TRBJ2-5; D possibly corresponds to TRBD2 (6 bases). V lost 1 base and J 5 bases, leaving 11 bases between the germline ends. CDR1 is SQVTM, CDR2 ANQGSEA, per germline. This CDR3 is built from 13 residues. The CDR3 region has the DNA TGCAGCGTTGAAGTCGGGGGAACCGAGACCCAGTACTTC. Translation gives CSVEVGGTETQYF. The full variable domain, with the rest looked up from reference TRBV29-1 and TRBJ2-5, is SAVISQKPSRDICQRGTSLTIQCQVDSQVTMMFWYRQQPGQSLTLIATANQGSEATYESGFVIDKFPISRPNLTFSTLTVSNMSPEDSSIYLCSVEVGGTETQYFGPGTRLLVL.

This clonotype was observed many times. The V call is TRBV5-1, the J call TRBJ2-7; D is possibly TRBD2 (5 bases). This CDR3 has 13 residues. V shed 0 bases and J shed 7 bases, with 11 bases lying between them. In germline, CDR1 is SGHRS, CDR2 YFSETQ. In nucleotides, the CDR3 is TGCGCCAGCAGCTTGGCCTCCGGGGTGGAGCAGTACTTC. Translation: CASSLASGVEQYF.

The rearrangement links TRBV19 to TRBJ2-1; 7 bases match TRBD2. V shed 3 bases and J 14 bases; nucleotides not matched to a gene: 4. Germline CDR1 reads LNHDA; CDR2 reads SQIVND (reference sequence). The CDR3 spans 11 residues. The CDR3 DNA reads TGTGCCAGTAGTATCGGGGGGAGGAAGTTCTTC. It translates to CASSIGGRKFF.

This clonotype came up many times. This sequence joins TRBV4-3 and TRBJ2-7; D tentatively fits TRBD1 or TRBD2 (7 bases each). Trimming removed 1 base from V and 6 bases from J, with 19 bases in between. The CDR3 extends over 16 amino acids. CDR1 and CDR2 from the germline V gene are LGHNA and YSLEER. This chain's CDR3 is CASSQGMGRGGSEQYF. DNA for the CDR3: TGCGCCAGCAGCCAAGGAATGGGCAGGGGGGGTTCCGAGCAGTACTTC.

The rearrangement uses TRBV10-3 and TRBJ1-1; 7 bases map to TRBD1. Germline V lookup: CDR1 ENHRY, CDR2 SYGVKD. V lost 7 bases to trimming and J lost 0 bases; unmatched junction nucleotides: 5. The CDR3 has 14 residues. The CDR3 DNA reads as TGTGCCATCAACAGACAGGGTATGAACACTGAAGCTTTCTTT. This sequence encodes CAINRQGMNTEAFF.

The J gene is TRBJ1-2, the V gene TRBV5-1; 7 nucleotides line up with TRBD1. V was pared by 0 bases and J by 3 bases, with 5 bases of the junction left unmatched. Germline CDR1 and CDR2: SGHRS and YFSETQ. The CDR3 is made up of 15 amino acids. The CDR3 protein is CASSLEGGGHYGYTF. The CDR3 DNA sequence: TGCGCCAGCAGCTTGGAAGGGGGCGGACACTATGGCTACACCTTC.

This clonotype was counted many times. This chain joins TRBV20-1 and TRBJ1-6, with 8 nucleotides matching TRBD1. The CDR3 spans 13 residues. V shed 4 bases and J 10 bases; nucleotides not matched to a gene: 6. Germline values: CDR1 DFQATT, CDR2 SNEGSKA (reference sequence). This CDR3 reads CSATLDRESPLHF. CDR3 bases: TGCAGTGCTACCTTGGACAGGGAATCACCCCTCCACTTT.

This clonotype was seen a few times. The V call is TRBV15, the J call TRBJ2-3; 7 bases fit TRBD1. The CDR3 spans 15 residues. J lost 2 bases, V lost 4 bases, and 6 bases had no gene match. The germline V gene has CDR1 LNHNV and CDR2 YYDKDF (reference sequence). Written as DNA, the CDR3 is TGTGCCACCAGCATAGGACAGGAATCCACAGATACGCAGTATTTT. Its protein product is CATSIGQESTDTQYF.

This clonotype was counted many times. This chain connects TRBV6-2 or TRBV6-3 to TRBJ2-7; TRBD2 is a possible D gene (6 bases). V was shortened by 0 bases and J by 7 bases, with 10 bases between the two germline ends. CDR3 length equals 13 residues. In germline, CDR1 is MNHEY, CDR2 SVGEGT. In DNA form, the CDR3 reads TGTGCCAGCAGTTACTCGACCGGGGGAGAGCAGTACTTC. Its protein is CASSYSTGGEQYF.

The genes are TRBV12-3 or TRBV12-4 and TRBJ1-2; D is uncertain. The CDR3 is made up of 17 amino acids. The germline V and J ends were trimmed by 4 bases and 3 bases, with 21 bases remaining between them. The CDR3 bases are TGTGCCAGCAGTTCAGGCCCCTATGGTACCCACCACTATGGCTACACCTTC. Translation: CASSSGPYGTHHYGYTF.

The CDR3 loop is CASSHRQAPGTQYF. CDR3 nucleotide sequence: TGTGCCAGCAGCCATCGACAGGCCCCGGGTACGCAGTATTTT. The genes are TRBV7-3 and TRBJ2-3, with D perhaps matching TRBD1 (6 bases). Germline V lookup: CDR1 SGHTA, CDR2 FQGTGA. This CDR3 spans 14 amino acids. V was trimmed by 5 bases and J by 8 bases, leaving 17 bases between them.

As concerns this clonotype: This may arise from a read error, as a much more abundant clone is one base away. The rearrangement links TRBV6-5 to TRBJ2-7; 8 positions match TRBD2. Germline lookup yields CDR1 MNHEY and CDR2 SVGAGI. The CDR3 consists of 15 residues. The V segment lost 0 bases and the J segment 0 bases; nucleotides outside the gene matches: 1. The CDR3 bases are TGTGCCAGCAGTTACTCGGCGGGGGGCTCCTACGAGCAGTACTTC. The encoded protein is CASSYSAGGSYEQYF.

The chain carries TRBV10-2 and TRBJ2-3; the match to TRBD2 covers 10 bases. The J segment lost 2 bases and the V segment lost 0 bases, leaving 8 bases of the junction unmatched. Looked up from germline, CDR1 is WSHSY and CDR2 is SAAADI. The CDR3 totals 18 residues. CDR3 sequence (DNA): TGCGCCAGCAGTGAGTCTAGCGGGGGGACAGGAAACACAGATACGCAGTATTTT. Translated: CASSESSGGTGNTDTQYF.

This clonotype was picked up a small number of times. The gene calls are TRBV5-4 and TRBJ2-4; 11 nucleotides line up with TRBD2. The germline gives CDR1 SGHNT, CDR2 YYREEE (reference sequence). Unmatched junction bases numbered 4, after V lost 0 bases and J lost 5 bases. The CDR3 contains 16 residues. The CDR3: CASSLESGLAENIQYF. CDR3 DNA: TGTGCCAGCAGCTTGGAGTCGGGACTAGCGGAAAACATTCAGTACTTC.

This clonotype was counted ten times or more. The rearrangement joins TRBV24-1 to TRBJ2-1; D not certain. The ends were cut back, 2 bases at V and 7 bases at J, with 14 bases in the middle. The CDR3 sequence is 15 residues long. The germline V gene encodes CDR1 KGHDR and CDR2 SFDVKD. The CDR3 loop reads CATSDSGPGRNEQFF. In DNA form, the CDR3 reads TGTGCCACCAGTGATTCCGGCCCGGGTCGGAATGAGCAGTTCTTC.

V is TRBV29-1 and J is TRBJ2-7; no definite D call. This CDR3 contains 13 residues. Germline lookup yields CDR1 SQVTM and CDR2 ANQGSEA. Trimming shortened V by 2 bases and J by 3 bases, and 11 bases separated the two germline ends. The CDR3 loop reads CSVERSSNYEQYV. As DNA, the CDR3 is TGCAGCGTTGAAAGGTCCAGCAACTACGAGCAGTACGTC.

The chain employs TRBV10-3 and TRBJ1-4; 9 positions match TRBD1. CDR1 and CDR2 (germline): ENHRY, SYGVKD. The CDR3 is 14 residues long. V trimming: 3 bases; J trimming: 6 bases; junction bases outside the gene matches: 2. The CDR3 spells CAISDRQGDEKLFF. CDR3 coding DNA: TGTGCCATCAGTGATAGACAGGGGGATGAAAAACTGTTTTTT.

A single count supports this clonotype. The chain employs TRBV10-2 and TRBJ1-1; 8 bases line up with TRBD1. Germline trimming cut 10 bases from V and 4 bases from J; bases unmatched to any gene: 5. CDR1 and CDR2 from the germline V gene are WSHSY and SAAADI. The CDR3 is 12 amino acids. The CDR3 DNA sequence: TGCGCCATCGGACAGGGAGCCACTGAAGCTTTCTTT. The encoded protein is CAIGQGATEAFF.

This clonotype was seen ten or more times. The chain links TRBV20-1 to TRBJ1-4; D uncertain. Germline loops: CDR1 DFQATT, CDR2 SNEGSKA (reference sequence). The V gene lost 4 bases and the J gene lost 7 bases, with 16 bases spanning the gap. The length of the CDR3 is 14 residues. The CDR3 DNA reads as TGCAGTGCTAATAGGCCGGGAGGTGGTGAAAAACTGTTTTTT. It encodes CSANRPGGGEKLFF.

The V gene is TRBV15, the J gene TRBJ1-4; D is unclear. The CDR3 totals 15 residues. V was cut by 4 bases and J by 0 bases, with 9 bases left in between. From germline, CDR1 is LNHNV and CDR2 YYDKDF (reference sequence). Here the CDR3 DNA reads TGTGCCACCAGCACCCGACTTTCAACTAATGAAAAACTGTTTTTT. Translating gives CATSTRLSTNEKLFF.

This clonotype was picked up many times. The rearrangement joins TRBV9 to TRBJ2-1; TRBD1 agrees at 7 bases. V shed 4 bases and J 4 bases; nucleotides not matched to a gene: 8. Germline V gene lookup returns CDR1 SGDLS and CDR2 YYNGEE. This CDR3 comprises 15 residues. The DNA for the CDR3 is TGTGCCAGCAGCTCTCAGGGGGTTACTTACAATGAGCAGTTCTTC. Its protein product is CASSSQGVTYNEQFF.

V usage is TRBV24-1 and J usage is TRBJ1-6, with D possibly matching TRBD1 (5 bases). The length of the CDR3 is 13 residues. V shed 4 bases and J shed 9 bases, with 9 bases lying between them. CDR1 is KGHDR, CDR2 SFDVKD, per germline. The CDR3 loop is CATSEERGSPLHF. CDR3 in DNA: TGTGCCACCAGTGAGGAGAGGGGTTCACCCCTCCACTTT.

A few counts support this clonotype. A much larger clone differs from this one at a single base, so this may be a read error. The chain's CDR3 is CASSLWGQGHEQYF. The CDR3 DNA sequence: TGTGCCAGCAGCTTGTGGGGACAGGGCCACGAGCAGTACTTC. The chain recombines TRBV7-9 with TRBJ2-7, with 9 bases lining up with TRBD1. Per germline, CDR1 SEHNR and CDR2 FQNEAQ (reference sequence). J was trimmed by 5 bases and V by 3 bases; bases with no gene match: 5. CDR3 length: 14 residues.

Of note for this clonotype: One end of the junction is discordant with germline, which a read error may explain. The rearrangement links TRBV7-2 to TRBJ1-6, with a possible D match to TRBD1 (6 bases). The CDR3 length is 15 residues. The germline V gene encodes CDR1 SGHTA and CDR2 FQGNSA. CDR3 DNA sequence: TGTGCCAGCAGCTTAGCCCGGGACATTGGTACACCTCTCCACTTT. Translated, it gives CASSLARDIGTPLHF.

Details on this clonotype: Since a much larger clone is just one base distant, this may be a read error. The chain employs TRBV19 and TRBJ2-3; 10 nucleotides agree with TRBD2. Unmatched junction bases numbered 8, after V lost 5 bases and J lost 3 bases. Germline CDR1 is LNHDA and CDR2 is SQIVND (reference sequence). The length of the CDR3 is 16 residues. The CDR3 bases are TGTGCCAGTAGTCCCGAACTAGCGGGGTTTACAGATACGCAGTATTTT. Amino acids: CASSPELAGFTDTQYF.

The chain uses TRBV5-5 and TRBJ1-6; perhaps TRBD1 as D (5 bases). The CDR3 sequence is 14 residues long. Germline V gives CDR1 SGHKS, CDR2 YYEKEE (reference sequence). Trimming removed 2 bases from V and 7 bases from J, with 10 bases in between. CDR3 coding DNA: TGTGCCAGCAGCTTTTCGGAGGGGAATTCACCCCTCCACTTT. Translated: CASSFSEGNSPLHF.

This chain uses TRBV12-3 or TRBV12-4 with TRBJ1-5, with TRBD1 as a possible D gene (5 bases). CDR3 length equals 15 residues. V lost 4 bases to trimming and J lost 4 bases, with 14 bases between them. DNA for the CDR3: TGTGCCAGCAGTTATGGCGGGGCTGGGAATCAGCCCCAGCATTTT. It is translated as CASSYGGAGNQPQHF.

This clonotype was seen many times. The chain joins TRBV19 to TRBJ2-7, with D maybe TRBD1 (6 bases). The CDR3 loop spans 17 amino acids. Trimming shortened V by 1 base and J by 0 bases, and 16 bases separated the two germline ends. Germline values: CDR1 LNHDA, CDR2 SQIVND (reference sequence). The CDR3, as DNA: TGTGCCAGTAGTATAGTCGGCGGCCAGGGGAGCTCCTACGAGCAGTACTTC. Its protein product is CASSIVGGQGSSYEQYF.

As for this clonotype: The germline gene is not matched at one end of the junction; a read error may be the cause. The rearrangement uses TRBV2 and TRBJ2-3; D might be TRBD2 (6 bases). This CDR3 contains 14 residues. Germline V lookup: CDR1 SNHLY, CDR2 FYNNEI. The CDR3 DNA follows: TGTGCCAGCAGTGAGCGGGGCGGCACAGATACACAGTATTTT. Encoded protein: CASSERGGTDTQYF. Full variable domain (missing parts from reference TRBV2 and TRBJ2-3): EPEVTQTPSHQVTQMGQEVILRCVPISNHLYFYWYRQILGQKVEFLVSFYNNEISEKSEIFDDQFSVERPDGSNFTLKIRSTKLEDSAMYFCASSERGGTDTQYFGPGTRLTVL.